The 8 T cell receptor beta chains presented below share a single source sample, sequenced in a study of CD8+CD57+ T cells in acquired aplastic anemia. Profiling of TCR beta VDJ combinations and CDR3 sequences used genomic DNA as template. MiXCR, applied by TCRdb to the reads, yields one record per CDR3 protein. This sample has about 220,000 distinct CDR3 sequences, with about a third found just once. Sequencing was carried out using sorted CD4+, CD8+, or CD8+CD57+ T cells (not recorded which) from PBMCs. The receptors here all came from a human donor in good health, serving as a control.

V gene TRBV6-5 combines with J gene TRBJ2-5; D call uncertain. This CDR3 has 14 residues. The V end lost 2 bases, the J end lost 1 base, and 8 bases lay between the germline ends. Germline assignment: CDR1 MNHEY and CDR2 SVGAGI. Here the CDR3 reads CASSYGGPQETQYF. As DNA, the CDR3 is TGTGCCAGCAGTTACGGCGGACCCCAAGAGACCCAGTACTTC.

The chain has TRBV7-2 and TRBJ1-3; D is perhaps TRBD1 (5 bases). The CDR3 spans 16 residues. Looked up from germline, CDR1 is SGHTA and CDR2 is FQGNSA. With 5 bases removed from V and 2 bases from J, the gap between germline ends came to 16 bases. The chain's CDR3 is CASSPMGGWTGNTIYF. DNA of the CDR3: TGTGCCAGCAGCCCGATGGGGGGTTGGACTGGAAACACCATATATTTT. Full variable domain (missing parts from reference TRBV7-2 and TRBJ1-3): GAGVSQSPSNKVTEKGKDVELRCDPISGHTALYWYRQSLGQGLEFLIYFQGNSAPDKSGLPSDRFSAERTGGSVSTLTIQRTQQEDSAVYLCASSPMGGWTGNTIYFGEGSWLTVV.

This clonotype was seen at least ten times. The chain is built from TRBV7-6 and TRBJ2-1, with no clear D. With 1 base removed from V and 3 bases from J, the gap between germline ends came to 4 bases. The CDR3 has 13 amino acids. Germline assignment: CDR1 SGHVS and CDR2 FNYEAQ. Here the CDR3 DNA reads TGTGCCAGCAGCTTAGGAAGCTACAATGAGCAGTTCTTC. This codes for CASSLGSYNEQFF.

This clonotype was found many times. The chain links TRBV19 to TRBJ2-1; 9 bases line up with TRBD2. The CDR3 is 13 residues long. Unmatched junction bases numbered 8, after V lost 4 bases and J lost 13 bases. Germline V gives CDR1 LNHDA, CDR2 SQIVND (reference sequence). The CDR3 DNA sequence: TGTGCCAGTAGTAGGACTAGCGAAGGATCCCAGTTCTTC. This sequence encodes CASSRTSEGSQFF.

This clonotype turned up a few times. This chain uses TRBV7-2 with TRBJ2-5; possibly TRBD1 or TRBD2 for D (5 bases each). The germline gives CDR1 SGHTA, CDR2 FQGNSA. V was pared by 4 bases and J by 1 base, with 13 bases between. The CDR3 is made up of 15 amino acids. CDR3 sequence (DNA): TGTGCCAGCAGCTCAGAGCCGGGACGCCAAGAGACCCAGTACTTC. It codes for CASSSEPGRQETQYF.

In this sample, this clonotype turned up many times. The rearrangement uses TRBV13 and TRBJ1-1, with no clear D. Germline V gene data show CDR1 as PRHDT and CDR2 as FYEKMQ (reference sequence). The CDR3 contains 10 residues. The V and J ends lost 4 bases and 8 bases respectively, with 5 bases between them. The CDR3: CASSSQEAFF. CDR3 in DNA: TGTGCCAGCAGCTCCCAAGAAGCTTTCTTT.

Note on this clonotype: Its ends do not fully match the called genes, so a read error is possible. The chain uses TRBV7-9 and TRBJ1-1; unclear D gene. The CDR3 consists of 14 residues. Germline CDR1 is SEHNR and CDR2 is FQNEAQ (reference sequence). CDR3 sequence (DNA): TGTGCCAGCAGCACATGGGAAGGGAACACTGTAGCTTTCTTT. Its protein is CASSTWEGNTVAFF.

Ten or more counts support this clonotype. The V and J genes are TRBV4-1 and TRBJ1-2; a possible D gene is TRBD1 (5 bases). V shed 8 bases and J shed 0 bases, with 16 bases lying between them. The CDR3 has 15 residues. Germline V gene data show CDR1 as MGHRA and CDR2 as YSYEKL. CDR3 residues: CASGDNRRSNYGYTF. Written as DNA, the CDR3 is TGCGCCAGCGGAGACAACAGGCGATCTAACTATGGCTACACCTTC.